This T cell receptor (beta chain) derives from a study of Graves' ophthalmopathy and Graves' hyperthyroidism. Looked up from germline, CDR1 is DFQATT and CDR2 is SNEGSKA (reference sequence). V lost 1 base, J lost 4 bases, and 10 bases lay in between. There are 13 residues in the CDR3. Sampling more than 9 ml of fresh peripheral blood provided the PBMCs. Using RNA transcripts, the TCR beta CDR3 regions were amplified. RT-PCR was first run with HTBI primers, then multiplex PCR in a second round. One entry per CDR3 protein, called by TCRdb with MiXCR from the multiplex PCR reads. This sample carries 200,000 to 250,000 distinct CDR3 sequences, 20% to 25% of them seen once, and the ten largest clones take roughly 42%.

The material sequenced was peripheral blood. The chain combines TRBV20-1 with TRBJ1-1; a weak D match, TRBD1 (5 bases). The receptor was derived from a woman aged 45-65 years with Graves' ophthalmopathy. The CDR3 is CSARGPGGTEAFF. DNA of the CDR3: TGCAGTGCTAGAGGGCCGGGGGGCACTGAAGCTTTCTTT.